The T cell receptor beta chain under discussion was sequenced for a study of patients and donors after allogeneic stem cell transplantation. TCRdb called the RT-PCR reads again in MiXCR, with one record for every CDR3 protein. This table has 25,000 or so distinct CDR3 sequences, around 7.4% appearing once. This CDR3 has 13 amino acids. Trimming removed 5 bases from V and 1 base from J, with 8 bases in between. Germline CDR1 reads SSHAT; CDR2 reads FNYEAQ (reference sequence). The chain recombines TRBV7-7 with TRBJ2-5; TRBD1 might be the D (5 bases). This clonotype originated in a human donor who was either an allogeneic HSCT recipient or a stem cell or donor lymphocyte infusion donor (not recorded which). It is not recorded whose cells these are; they may come from a transplant donor. The source material was blood, either unsorted or a sorted T cell fraction (not recorded which). CDR3 in DNA: TGTGCCAGCAGCCGGACACCCCAAGAGACCCAGTACTTC. It yields the protein CASSRTPQETQYF.